This TCR beta chain emerged from a study of blood T cell repertoires in COVID-19. In the study overall: The United States, Italy and Spain were the sources of the acute and convalescent COVID-19 samples. Sample material is recorded as cDNA or gDNA derived from T cells, B-cell-depleted T cells, or PBMCs.

TCRdb keeps only in-frame clones here, not all; method: immunoSEQ multiplex PCR. The sample shows approximately 30,000 clones, approximately 86% of them seen only once. Germline V gene lookup returns CDR1 SGHRS and CDR2 YFSETQ. V was cut by 0 bases and J by 6 bases, with 12 bases left in between. The CDR3 length is 14 residues. Material for sequencing was peripheral blood. The gene calls are TRBV5-1 and TRBJ1-2; D remains unclear. This clonotype was obtained from a human donor in a cohort sampled during active COVID-19. The CDR3 spells CASSLDGVLDGYTF. For the CDR3, the DNA is TGCGCCAGCAGCTTGGACGGTGTTTTAGATGGCTACACCTTC.